This T cell receptor (beta chain) is from a study of T-cell reconstitution after alpha-beta-depleted transplantation in children. Unique molecular identifiers were incorporated when the TCRbeta library was constructed. TCRdb used MiXCR to reprocess the PCR reads, holding one entry per CDR3 protein. Of hundreds of thousands of distinct CDR3 sequences in the sample, around 8% were seen once. This CDR3 comprises 13 residues. V lost 2 bases and J 3 bases, leaving 8 bases between the germline ends. CDR1 is LGHNA and CDR2 is YNFKEQ in the germline V gene. This clonotype was seen at least ten times. The receptor was isolated from a male patient between 10 and 17 years old who had a stem cell transplant for acute lymphoblastic leukemia, so the T cells may come from the graft donor. This rearrangement joins TRBV4-2 to TRBJ2-7, with D unresolved. The input for sequencing was PBMCs, mostly from graft donor cells, taken 180 days after TCRalphabeta/CD19-depleted stem cell transplant. CDR3 nucleotides: TGTGCCAGCAGCCAAACTTCTGGCTACGAGCAGTACTTC. Protein sequence: CASSQTSGYEQYF.